Below, one T cell receptor beta chain is given with its context. The antigen is undetermined. Treatment reported: approximately nine-day PBMC culture with coronavirus spike peptide pools or control peptides (ViraFEST assay). This sample was included in a study of vaccination and CD4 T cells after COVID-19. Study summary: Post-COVID samples had a sampling time that fell a median 101 days after diagnosis (range 35 to 161). The study collected post-vaccine samples a median around 67 days after dose two, with a range of 14 to 241. Notes on the study in general: Reactive clone data from convalescent patients indicated a median of about 90% appearing only post-vaccination.

Cultured CD4+ T-cell DNA underwent Oncomine TCR Beta short-read sequencing. Each CDR3 protein gets one entry after TCRdb re-called the PCR reads with MiXCR. The sample has about 26,000 distinct CDR3 sequences; approximately 44% are singletons. The V end was cut by 5 bases, the J end by 4 bases, with 11 bases between. The CDR3 has 13 residues. Sample: CD4+ T cells from blood, cultured in vitro. The sequence derives from a human donor who had recovered from COVID-19. The genes are TRBV12-3 or TRBV12-4 and TRBJ1-1; D unresolved. Here the CDR3 DNA reads TGTGCCAGCAGTGACTTGAAGGCCACTGAAGCTTTCTTT. Translating it yields CASSDLKATEAFF.